A selection of T cell receptor beta chains follows, all from one sample in a study of CD8+CD57+ T cells in acquired aplastic anemia. One entry per CDR3 protein results from TCRdb running MiXCR on the reads. The table records about 120,000 distinct CDR3 sequences, 30% to 45% of them present only once. The specimen sequenced was sorted CD4+, CD8+, or CD8+CD57+ T cells (not recorded which) from PBMCs. The receptor set was obtained from a human donor with aplastic anemia. Each CDR3 is given with its conserved first and last residue. Fields, in order: V gene, clone size, D gene, J gene, CDR3 protein, CDR3 DNA. D genes are given only for firm matches. Expanded clones get a size class; other rows say once, few or many, or leave the size out.

V gene: TRBV6-5
clone size: many
D gene: TRBD1
J gene: TRBJ2-7
CDR3 protein: CASSYLQGGSYEQYF
CDR3 DNA: TGTGCCAGCAGTTACCTACAGGGGGGAAGCTACGAGCAGTACTTC

V gene: TRBV5-6
clone size: .
D gene: TRBD1
J gene: TRBJ1-4
CDR3 protein: CASSLGGTAPTEKLFF
CDR3 DNA: TGTGCCAGCAGCTTGGGGGGGACAGCCCCTACTGAAAAACTGTTTTTT

V gene: TRBV11-2
clone size: .
D gene: TRBD2
J gene: TRBJ2-1
CDR3 protein: CASSLYGGASYNEQFF
CDR3 DNA: TGTGCCAGCAGCTTATACGGGGGGGCCTCCTACAATGAGCAGTTCTTC

V gene: TRBV7-9
clone size: many
D gene: TRBD1
J gene: TRBJ1-2
CDR3 protein: CASSLLPLQGASGYTF
CDR3 DNA: TGTGCCAGCAGCTTACTCCCCCTACAGGGGGCTAGCGGCTACACCTTC

V gene: TRBV7-2
clone size: many
D gene: .
J gene: TRBJ1-5
CDR3 protein: CASSLAGRGNNQPQHF
CDR3 DNA: TGTGCCAGCAGCTTAGCGGGGAGGGGTAACAATCAGCCCCAGCATTTT

V gene: TRBV19
clone size: many
D gene: .
J gene: TRBJ1-2
CDR3 protein: CASSMWGGRNYGYTF
CDR3 DNA: TGTGCCAGTAGTATGTGGGGGGGGCGAAACTATGGCTACACCTTC

V gene: TRBV11-2
clone size: .
D gene: TRBD2
J gene: TRBJ2-1
CDR3 protein: CASSFRLAGVGEQFF
CDR3 DNA: TGTGCCAGCAGCTTTCGACTAGCGGGGGTAGGGGAGCAGTTCTTC

V gene: TRBV3-1
clone size: .
D gene: TRBD2
J gene: TRBJ2-5
CDR3 protein: CASSQGLAVETQYF
CDR3 DNA: TGTGCCAGCAGCCAAGGACTAGCGGTAGAGACCCAGTACTTC

V gene: TRBV7-6
clone size: .
D gene: TRBD1
J gene: TRBJ2-7
CDR3 protein: CASGTGPYEQYF
CDR3 DNA: TGTGCCAGTGGGACAGGGCCTTACGAGCAGTACTTC

V gene: TRBV12-3/TRBV12-4
clone size: .
D gene: .
J gene: TRBJ2-2
CDR3 protein: CASSLEGPGELFF
CDR3 DNA: TGTGCCAGCAGTTTAGAAGGGCCCGGGGAGCTGTTTTTT

V gene: TRBV9
clone size: many
D gene: .
J gene: TRBJ2-3
CDR3 protein: CASTAGFTDTQYF
CDR3 DNA: TGTGCCAGCACTGCGGGATTCACAGATACGCAGTATTTT

V gene: TRBV10-3
clone size: many
D gene: .
J gene: TRBJ2-5
CDR3 protein: CAISRDGTTQYF
CDR3 DNA: TGTGCCATCAGTCGGGACGGCACGACCCAGTACTTC

V gene: TRBV27
clone size: .
D gene: .
J gene: TRBJ2-5
CDR3 protein: CARSVRLGETQYF
CDR3 DNA: TGTGCCCGCAGTGTGCGACTGGGGGAGACCCAGTACTTC

V gene: TRBV19
clone size: .
D gene: TRBD1
J gene: TRBJ1-2
CDR3 protein: CASSRDREGYTF
CDR3 DNA: TGTGCCAGTAGCAGGGACAGGGAAGGCTACACCTTC

V gene: TRBV5-1
clone size: .
D gene: .
J gene: TRBJ2-7
CDR3 protein: CARAGTHYEQYF
CDR3 DNA: TGCGCCAGAGCCGGGACACACTACGAGCAGTACTTC

V gene: TRBV9
clone size: many
D gene: .
J gene: TRBJ2-2
CDR3 protein: CASSGLSNTGELFF
CDR3 DNA: TGTGCCAGCAGCGGACTGTCGAACACCGGGGAGCTGTTTTTT

V gene: TRBV5-1
clone size: many
D gene: .
J gene: TRBJ1-1
CDR3 protein: CASSAGGTADEAFF
CDR3 DNA: TGCGCCAGCAGCGCGGGCGGGACGGCAGATGAAGCTTTCTTT

V gene: TRBV9
clone size: many
D gene: .
J gene: TRBJ1-1
CDR3 protein: CASSVAGQMNTEAFF
CDR3 DNA: TGTGCCAGCAGCGTAGCCGGACAGATGAACACTGAAGCTTTCTTT

V gene: TRBV16
clone size: .
D gene: TRBD1
J gene: TRBJ1-1
CDR3 protein: CASSRTGTASDF
CDR3 DNA: TGTGCCAGCAGCCGCACCGGGACAGCTTCGGATTTT

V gene: TRBV5-1
clone size: many
D gene: .
J gene: TRBJ1-6
CDR3 protein: CASSLGGRENSPLHF
CDR3 DNA: TGCGCCAGCAGCTTGGGGGGCAGGGAGAATTCACCCCTCCACTTT

V gene: TRBV19
clone size: .
D gene: .
J gene: TRBJ2-5
CDR3 protein: CASSTRGGIETQYF
CDR3 DNA: TGTGCCAGTAGTACCCGCGGAGGGATAGAGACCCAGTACTTC

V gene: TRBV20-1
clone size: few
D gene: .
J gene: TRBJ2-3
CDR3 protein: CSARDVSGTGTQYF
CDR3 DNA: TGCAGTGCTAGAGATGTTAGCGGCACAGGTACGCAGTATTTT

V gene: TRBV20-1
clone size: many
D gene: .
J gene: TRBJ2-5
CDR3 protein: CSARVERSETQYF
CDR3 DNA: TGCAGTGCTAGAGTGGAAAGATCGGAGACCCAGTACTTC

V gene: TRBV20-1
clone size: many
D gene: .
J gene: TRBJ1-1
CDR3 protein: CSGVEGETFF
CDR3 DNA: TGCAGTGGGGTGGAGGGTGAGACTTTCTTT

V gene: TRBV10-3
clone size: .
D gene: .
J gene: TRBJ1-2
CDR3 protein: CAISGQSNYGYTF
CDR3 DNA: TGTGCCATCAGTGGACAGTCTAACTATGGCTACACCTTC

V gene: TRBV4-1
clone size: many
D gene: .
J gene: TRBJ1-3
CDR3 protein: CASSQDFSGGSGNTIYF
CDR3 DNA: TGCGCCAGCAGCCAAGATTTTTCGGGGGGCTCTGGAAACACCATATATTTT

V gene: TRBV10-3
clone size: .
D gene: .
J gene: TRBJ1-1
CDR3 protein: CAVLPGGATEAFF
CDR3 DNA: TGTGCCGTCCTACCTGGAGGGGCGACTGAAGCTTTCTTT

V gene: TRBV10-3
clone size: .
D gene: TRBD1
J gene: TRBJ2-7
CDR3 protein: CAISEEGRGTYEQYF
CDR3 DNA: TGTGCCATCAGTGAAGAAGGCAGGGGGACCTACGAGCAGTACTTC

V gene: TRBV19
clone size: .
D gene: .
J gene: TRBJ2-2
CDR3 protein: CASSITLGTGELFF
CDR3 DNA: TGTGCCAGTAGTATTACCCTTGGGACCGGGGAGCTGTTTTTT

V gene: TRBV10-1
clone size: .
D gene: .
J gene: TRBJ2-1
CDR3 protein: CASSLTDYNEQFF
CDR3 DNA: TGCGCCAGCAGTCTCACTGACTACAATGAGCAGTTCTTC

V gene: TRBV7-2
clone size: few
D gene: .
J gene: TRBJ2-5
CDR3 protein: CASSLGRETQYF
CDR3 DNA: TGTGCCAGCAGCTTGGGTCGAGAGACCCAGTACTTC

V gene: TRBV20-1
clone size: .
D gene: TRBD2
J gene: TRBJ2-3
CDR3 protein: CSAREGLAGFADTQYF
CDR3 DNA: TGCAGTGCTAGAGAGGGCCTAGCGGGGTTCGCAGATACGCAGTATTTT

V gene: TRBV6-5
clone size: .
D gene: .
J gene: TRBJ1-1
CDR3 protein: CASSYESGTEAFF
CDR3 DNA: TGTGCCAGCAGTTACGAGTCAGGCACTGAAGCTTTCTTT

V gene: TRBV9
clone size: .
D gene: .
J gene: TRBJ2-3
CDR3 protein: CASSARGQLGDTQYF
CDR3 DNA: TGTGCCAGCAGCGCCCGTGGACAGTTGGGGGATACGCAGTATTTT

V gene: TRBV28
clone size: few
D gene: .
J gene: TRBJ2-3
CDR3 protein: CASSFITGSTDTQYF
CDR3 DNA: TGTGCCAGCAGTTTTATCACGGGGTCCACAGATACGCAGTATTTT

V gene: TRBV4-3
clone size: few
D gene: TRBD1
J gene: TRBJ2-3
CDR3 protein: CASSTQGARRTDTQYF
CDR3 DNA: TGCGCCAGCAGCACCCAGGGGGCGCGGAGAACAGATACGCAGTATTTT

V gene: TRBV2
clone size: .
D gene: TRBD1
J gene: TRBJ1-6
CDR3 protein: CASSGTGGGSPLHF
CDR3 DNA: TGTGCCAGCAGCGGGACAGGGGGTGGGTCACCCCTCCACTTT

V gene: TRBV5-1
clone size: many
D gene: TRBD2
J gene: TRBJ2-3
CDR3 protein: CASSPRPGTSGGLTDTQYF
CDR3 DNA: TGCGCCAGCAGCCCACGTCCCGGGACTAGCGGGGGCCTTACAGATACGCAGTATTTT

V gene: TRBV2
clone size: once
D gene: .
J gene: TRBJ1-5
CDR3 protein: CASTSQGSQPQHF
CDR3 DNA: TGTGCCAGCACGTCGCAGGGGTCTCAGCCCCAGCATTTT

V gene: TRBV27
clone size: .
D gene: .
J gene: TRBJ1-2
CDR3 protein: CARRVQGSDYGYTF
CDR3 DNA: TGTGCCCGCAGAGTCCAGGGGTCAGACTATGGCTACACCTTC

V gene: TRBV20-1
clone size: many
D gene: .
J gene: TRBJ1-1
CDR3 protein: CSAIHIENTEAFF
CDR3 DNA: TGCAGTGCGATACATATAGAGAACACTGAAGCTTTCTTT

V gene: TRBV5-1
clone size: .
D gene: TRBD2
J gene: TRBJ2-3
CDR3 protein: CASSLGLAGGPGGTDTQYF
CDR3 DNA: TGCGCCAGCAGCTTAGGACTAGCGGGGGGACCGGGTGGCACAGATACGCAGTATTTT

V gene: TRBV28
clone size: many
D gene: .
J gene: TRBJ1-6
CDR3 protein: CASKGGNSPLHF
CDR3 DNA: TGTGCCAGCAAAGGGGGGAATTCACCCCTCCACTTT

V gene: TRBV11-2
clone size: many
D gene: .
J gene: TRBJ2-7
CDR3 protein: CASSLTGTQREQYF
CDR3 DNA: TGTGCCAGCAGCCTAACCGGGACCCAAAGAGAGCAGTACTTC

V gene: TRBV20-1
clone size: .
D gene: .
J gene: TRBJ2-7
CDR3 protein: CSALSAGATYEQYF
CDR3 DNA: TGCAGTGCCCTATCCGCGGGGGCCACCTACGAGCAGTACTTC

V gene: TRBV19
clone size: .
D gene: TRBD1
J gene: TRBJ1-4
CDR3 protein: CASSHRGFNEKLFF
CDR3 DNA: TGTGCCAGTAGTCACAGGGGATTCAATGAAAAACTGTTTTTT

V gene: TRBV10-1
clone size: .
D gene: .
J gene: TRBJ2-2
CDR3 protein: CASSHLNTGELFF
CDR3 DNA: TGCGCCAGCAGCCACCTTAACACCGGGGAGCTGTTTTTT

V gene: TRBV2
clone size: .
D gene: .
J gene: TRBJ1-1
CDR3 protein: CANPDRVNTEAFF
CDR3 DNA: TGTGCTAACCCTGACAGAGTGAACACTGAAGCTTTCTTT

V gene: TRBV7-2
clone size: .
D gene: TRBD1
J gene: TRBJ1-2
CDR3 protein: CASSQDRGGTALTF
CDR3 DNA: TGTGCCAGCAGCCAAGATCGGGGGGGGACAGCGTTAACCTTC

V gene: TRBV29-1
clone size: .
D gene: .
J gene: TRBJ2-1
CDR3 protein: CSVVPTNTDNEQFF
CDR3 DNA: TGCAGCGTTGTTCCCACGAACACGGACAATGAGCAGTTCTTC

V gene: TRBV6-1
clone size: many
D gene: .
J gene: TRBJ1-6
CDR3 protein: CASTNKGVLTSYNSPLHF
CDR3 DNA: TGTGCCAGCACCAACAAGGGGGTTCTAACCTCCTATAATTCACCCCTCCACTTT

V gene: TRBV10-3
clone size: few
D gene: .
J gene: TRBJ1-2
CDR3 protein: CATSDSYGYTF
CDR3 DNA: TGTGCCACCAGTGATTCATATGGCTACACCTTC

V gene: TRBV19
clone size: .
D gene: .
J gene: TRBJ2-1
CDR3 protein: CAWEARGTYNEQFF
CDR3 DNA: TGTGCCTGGGAGGCTAGGGGGACCTACAATGAGCAGTTCTTC